Shown below are 11 T cell receptor beta chains from a single sample sequenced in a study of blood T cell repertoires in COVID-19. Using immunoSEQ multiplex PCR, the repertoire was profiled, and TCRdb retains in-frame clones only, with some absent. Altogether approximately 320,000 clones are present, roughly 90% being singletons, with the ten largest covering 2% to 3%. The sequenced sample consisted of PBMCs or T cells enriched from blood (not recorded which). The receptors were gathered from a man in his 60s who had recovered from COVID-19.

The chain joins TRBV6-2 or TRBV6-3 to TRBJ1-3; D ambiguous. The germline CDR1 and CDR2 sequences are MNHEY and SVGEGT. Trimming took off 0 bases at V and 4 bases at J, with 7 bases between the two ends. The CDR3 runs to 14 residues. CDR3 sequence: CASSYSGRGNTIYF. The DNA for the CDR3 is TGTGCCAGCAGTTACTCCGGCAGGGGAAACACCATATATTTT.

The rearrangement links TRBV27 to TRBJ2-1; TRBD1 agrees at 8 bases. J lost 9 bases, V lost 4 bases, and 14 bases had no gene match. This CDR3 has 16 residues. Looked up from germline, CDR1 is MNHEY and CDR2 is SMNVEV (reference sequence). For the CDR3, the DNA is TGTGCCAGCAGTTCAGGGACAGGTGGAGTCATAAGTGAGCAGTTCTTC. Protein product: CASSSGTGGVISEQFF.

V usage is TRBV5-4 and J usage is TRBJ1-2; no reliable D call. The germline V and J ends were trimmed by 1 base and 1 base, with 5 bases remaining between them. This CDR3 region has 13 residues. Germline V gene sequence: CDR1 SGHNT, CDR2 YYREEE (reference sequence). The CDR3 here is CASSLPDNYGYTF. CDR3 DNA: TGTGCCAGCAGCTTGCCAGATAACTATGGCTACACCTTC. Drawing the rest from reference TRBV5-4 and TRBJ1-2, the complete variable domain is ETGVTQSPTHLIKTRGQQVTLRCSSQSGHNTVSWYQQALGQGPQFIFQYYREEENGRGNFPPRFSGLQFPNYSSELNVNALELDDSALYLCASSLPDNYGYTFGSGTRLTVV.

The gene calls are TRBV30 and TRBJ1-2, with TRBD1 matching over 9 bases. The CDR3 is made up of 14 amino acids. Per the germline V gene, CDR1 is GTSNPN and CDR2 is SVGIG (reference sequence). Germline trimming cut 2 bases from V and 5 bases from J; bases unmatched to any gene: 6. CDR3 amino acids: CAWSTGGGRYGYTF. The CDR3 DNA sequence: TGTGCCTGGAGTACAGGGGGCGGAAGATATGGCTACACCTTC.

The CDR3 DNA reads as TGCAGTGCTAGTCTACTAGCGGGAGGCCGCACAGATACGCAGTATTTT. This encodes CSASLLAGGRTDTQYF. The chain has TRBV20-1 and TRBJ2-3; 12 nucleotides line up with TRBD2. Per the germline V gene, CDR1 is DFQATT and CDR2 is SNEGSKA (reference sequence). The CDR3 is 16 amino acids. V lost 3 bases to trimming and J lost 1 base; unmatched junction nucleotides: 5.

This rearrangement joins TRBV6-4 to TRBJ2-1; 10 bases agree with TRBD2. Looked up from germline, CDR1 is MRHNA and CDR2 is SNTAGT. V gave up 4 bases and J gave up 5 bases; unmatched junction bases: 5. The CDR3 has 15 residues. DNA for the CDR3: TGTGCCAGCAGTGTTACTAGCGGGGTAAACAATGAGCAGTTCTTC. It translates to CASSVTSGVNNEQFF.

The chain carries TRBV6-4 and TRBJ2-3; D may be TRBD2 (6 bases). Trimming left V 0 bases short and J 2 bases short, with 12 bases between. The CDR3 runs 16 residues. Germline lookup yields CDR1 MRHNA and CDR2 SNTAGT. The CDR3 is CASSDSSGGTTDTQYF. The CDR3 nucleotides read TGTGCCAGCAGTGACTCGAGTGGCGGGACCACAGATACGCAGTATTTT.

A remark on this clone: Other DNA sequences of this sample code for an identical CDR3. The V gene is TRBV18, the J gene TRBJ2-5; D not resolved. The ends were cut back, 3 bases at V and 2 bases at J, with 7 bases in the middle. Per germline, CDR1 KGHSH and CDR2 LQKENI. This CDR3 region has 13 residues. The CDR3 is CASSPGIQETQYF. CDR3 sequence (DNA): TGTGCCAGCTCACCTGGCATTCAAGAGACCCAGTACTTC.

The genes are TRBV7-2 and TRBJ2-2, with 10 bases fitting TRBD1. V lost 10 bases, J lost 6 bases, and 8 bases stayed unmatched. The germline V gene has CDR1 SGHTA and CDR2 FQGNSA. CDR3 length: 14 residues. CDR3 nucleotide sequence: TGTGCCACCGAGACAGGGGGCTCAGCCGGGGAGCTGTTTTTT. It codes for CATETGGSAGELFF.

V usage is TRBV30 and J usage is TRBJ2-1; 10 positions match TRBD2. There are 15 residues in the CDR3. In germline, CDR1 is GTSNPN, CDR2 SVGIG (reference sequence). V was pared by 0 bases and J by 4 bases, with 3 bases of the junction left unmatched. CDR3 DNA: TGTGCCTGGAGTGTAGCTAGCGGGAGTTACAATGAGCAGTTCTTC. As protein: CAWSVASGSYNEQFF.

This clone was seen a handful of times. The chain has TRBV18 and TRBJ2-1; 7 positions match TRBD2. The CDR3 totals 12 residues. Germline CDR1 and CDR2: KGHSH and LQKENI. The V and J ends lost 4 bases and 9 bases, in that order; junction bases with no gene match: 3. CDR3 nucleotide sequence: TGTGCCAGCTCACTACTAGCGTCTGAGCAGTTCTTC. Amino acid sequence: CASSLLASEQFF.